This T cell receptor (beta chain) was retrieved from a study of blood T cell repertoires in COVID-19. This table comes from immunoSEQ multiplex PCR, and its TCRdb copy is limited to in-frame clones, with some not included. The sample records over 90,000 clones, 87% being singletons. Those enrolled in Seattle joined during active infection and were followed longitudinally afterward. Germline V gives CDR1 LGHDT, CDR2 YNNKEL (reference sequence). The J segment lost 3 bases and the V segment lost 3 bases, leaving 0 bases of the junction unmatched. The CDR3 is made up of 15 amino acids. The chain couples TRBV3-1 (or the pseudogene TRBV3-2) to TRBJ2-3; the match to TRBD2 covers 13 bases. The sequence came from a woman aged 45-59 years with COVID-19, enrolled during active disease. The sequenced material came from peripheral blood. CDR3 nucleotide sequence: TGTGCCAGCAGCCAGACTAGCGGGGGGACAGATACGCAGTATTTT. Translated, it gives CASSQTSGGTDTQYF.